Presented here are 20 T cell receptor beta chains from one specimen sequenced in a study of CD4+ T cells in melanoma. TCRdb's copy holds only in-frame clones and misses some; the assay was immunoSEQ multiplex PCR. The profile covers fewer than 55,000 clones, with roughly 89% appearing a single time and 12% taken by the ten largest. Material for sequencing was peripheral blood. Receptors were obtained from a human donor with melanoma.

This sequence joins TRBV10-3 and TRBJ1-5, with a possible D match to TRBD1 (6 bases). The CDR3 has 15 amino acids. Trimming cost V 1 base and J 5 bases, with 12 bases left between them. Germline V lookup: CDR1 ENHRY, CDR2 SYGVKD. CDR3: CAISEFRDIDQPQHF. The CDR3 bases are TGTGCCATCAGTGAGTTCCGGGACATCGATCAGCCCCAGCATTTT.

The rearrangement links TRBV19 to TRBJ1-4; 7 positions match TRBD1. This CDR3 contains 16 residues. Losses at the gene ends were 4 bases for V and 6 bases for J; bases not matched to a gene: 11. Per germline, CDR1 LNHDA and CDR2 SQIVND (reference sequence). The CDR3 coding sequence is TGTGCCAGTAGTACCCTCGGTAGGGGGCCTGATGAAAAACTGTTTTTT. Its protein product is CASSTLGRGPDEKLFF.

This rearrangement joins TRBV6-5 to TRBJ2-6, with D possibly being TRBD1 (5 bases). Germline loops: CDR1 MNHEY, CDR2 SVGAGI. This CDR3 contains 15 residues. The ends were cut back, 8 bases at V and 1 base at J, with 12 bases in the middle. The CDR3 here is CASSHGASGANVLTF. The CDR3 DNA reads TGTGCCAGCTCCCATGGGGCTTCTGGGGCCAACGTCCTGACTTTC.

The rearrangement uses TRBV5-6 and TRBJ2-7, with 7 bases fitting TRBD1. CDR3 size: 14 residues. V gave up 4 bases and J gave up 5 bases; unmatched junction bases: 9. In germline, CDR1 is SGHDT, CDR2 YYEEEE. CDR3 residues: CASSPATGADEQYF. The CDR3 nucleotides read TGTGCCAGCAGCCCGGCAACAGGGGCCGACGAGCAGTACTTC.

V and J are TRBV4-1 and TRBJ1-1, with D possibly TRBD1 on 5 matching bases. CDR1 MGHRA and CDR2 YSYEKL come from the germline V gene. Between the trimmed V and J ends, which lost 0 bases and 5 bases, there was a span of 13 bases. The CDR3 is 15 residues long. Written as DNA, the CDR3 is TGCGCCAGCAGCCAAGATCGGGACCCGCGGACTGAAGCTTTCTTT. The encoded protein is CASSQDRDPRTEAFF.

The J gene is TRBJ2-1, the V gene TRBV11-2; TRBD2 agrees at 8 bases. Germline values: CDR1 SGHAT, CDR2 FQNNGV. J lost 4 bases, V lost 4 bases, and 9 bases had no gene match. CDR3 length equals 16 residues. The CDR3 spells CASSWTSGGQYNEQFF. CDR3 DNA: TGTGCCAGCAGCTGGACCAGCGGGGGCCAATACAATGAGCAGTTCTTC.

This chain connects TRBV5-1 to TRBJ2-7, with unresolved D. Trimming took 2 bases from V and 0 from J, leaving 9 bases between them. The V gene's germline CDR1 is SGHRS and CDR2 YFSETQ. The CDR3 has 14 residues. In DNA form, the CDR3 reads TGCGCCAGCAGCTTTGGTAGTGGCTCCTACGAGCAGTACTTC. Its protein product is CASSFGSGSYEQYF.

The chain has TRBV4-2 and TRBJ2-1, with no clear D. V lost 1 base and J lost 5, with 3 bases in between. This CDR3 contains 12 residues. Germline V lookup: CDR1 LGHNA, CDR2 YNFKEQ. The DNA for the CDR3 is TGTGCCAGCAGCCAAGTTGACAATGAGCAGTTCTTC. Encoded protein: CASSQVDNEQFF.

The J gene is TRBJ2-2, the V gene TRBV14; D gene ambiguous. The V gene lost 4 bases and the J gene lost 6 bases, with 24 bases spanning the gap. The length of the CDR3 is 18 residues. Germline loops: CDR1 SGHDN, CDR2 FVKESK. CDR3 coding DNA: TGTGCCAGCAGCCTCTCCCAAGGTGGGCTCGGGCAACCCGGGGAGCTGTTTTTT. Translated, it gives CASSLSQGGLGQPGELFF.

The CDR3 nucleotides are TGTGCCAGCAGCGTAGTTCTTAATTCACCCCTCCACTTT. Encoded protein: CASSVVLNSPLHF. J is TRBJ1-6 and V is TRBV9, with unresolved D. The germline V gene has CDR1 SGDLS and CDR2 YYNGEE. The CDR3 totals 13 residues. V lost 0 bases and J 6 bases, leaving 4 bases between the germline ends.

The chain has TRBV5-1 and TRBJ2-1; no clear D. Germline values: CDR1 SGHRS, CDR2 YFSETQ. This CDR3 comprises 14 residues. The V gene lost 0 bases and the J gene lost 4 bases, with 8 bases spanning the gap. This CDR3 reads CASSLGVGYNEQFF. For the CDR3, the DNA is TGCGCCAGCAGCTTGGGGGTGGGGTACAATGAGCAGTTCTTC.

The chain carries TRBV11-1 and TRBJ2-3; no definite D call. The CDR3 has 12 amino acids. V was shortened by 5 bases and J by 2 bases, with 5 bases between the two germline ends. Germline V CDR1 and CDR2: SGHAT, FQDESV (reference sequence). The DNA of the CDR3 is TGTGCCAGCAGCAAAAACACAGATACGCAGTATTTT. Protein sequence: CASSKNTDTQYF.

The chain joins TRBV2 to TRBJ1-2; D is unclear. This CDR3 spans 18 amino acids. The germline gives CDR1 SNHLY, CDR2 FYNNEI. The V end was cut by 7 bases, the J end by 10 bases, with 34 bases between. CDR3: CASTPQKSQADVPPFYTF. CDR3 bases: TGTGCCAGCACCCCGCAGAAGTCCCAAGCAGACGTTCCCCCATTCTACACCTTC.

CDR3 DNA sequence: TGTGCCAGCAGCCCCCAGGGCGGGGCAACCTACGAGCAGTACTTC. As protein: CASSPQGGATYEQYF. This chain links TRBV28 with TRBJ2-7; tentatively, D is TRBD2 (6 bases). The germline V and J ends were trimmed by 6 bases and 2 bases, with 17 bases remaining between them. Germline lookup yields CDR1 MDHEN and CDR2 SYDVKM. The CDR3 is made up of 15 amino acids.

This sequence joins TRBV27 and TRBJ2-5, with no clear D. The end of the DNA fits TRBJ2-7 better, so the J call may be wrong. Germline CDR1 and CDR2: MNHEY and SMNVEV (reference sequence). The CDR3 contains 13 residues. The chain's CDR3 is CASSISVGSEQYF. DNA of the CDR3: TGTGCCAGCAGTATCTCAGTTGGTAGCGAGCAGTACTTC.

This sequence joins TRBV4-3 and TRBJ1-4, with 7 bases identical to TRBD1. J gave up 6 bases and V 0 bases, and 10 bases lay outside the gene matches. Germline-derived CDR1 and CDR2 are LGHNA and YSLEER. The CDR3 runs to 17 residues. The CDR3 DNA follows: TGCGCCAGCAGCCAAGACGGCGCCGGGACAGCAGATGAAAAACTGTTTTTT. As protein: CASSQDGAGTADEKLFF.

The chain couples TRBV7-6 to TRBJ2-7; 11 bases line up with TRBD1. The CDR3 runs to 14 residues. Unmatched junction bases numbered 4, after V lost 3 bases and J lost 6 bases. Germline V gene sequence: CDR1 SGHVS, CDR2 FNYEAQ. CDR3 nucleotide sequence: TGTGCCAGCAGCTTCGGGACAGGGGGTACCGAGCAGTACTTC. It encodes CASSFGTGGTEQYF.

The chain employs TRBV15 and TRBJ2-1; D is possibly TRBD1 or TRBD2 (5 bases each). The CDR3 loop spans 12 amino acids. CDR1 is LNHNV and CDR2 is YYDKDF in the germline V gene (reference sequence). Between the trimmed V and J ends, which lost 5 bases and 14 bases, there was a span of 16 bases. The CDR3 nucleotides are TGTGCCACCAGCCGTGGTCGAGGGGTGGAGTTCTTC. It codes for CATSRGRGVEFF. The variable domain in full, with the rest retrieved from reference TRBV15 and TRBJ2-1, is DAMVIQNPRYQVTQFGKPVTLSCSQTLNHNVMYWYQQKSSQAPKLLFHYYDKDFNNEADTPDNFQSRRPNTSFCFLDIRSPGLGDTAMYLCATSRGRGVEFFGPGTRLTVL.

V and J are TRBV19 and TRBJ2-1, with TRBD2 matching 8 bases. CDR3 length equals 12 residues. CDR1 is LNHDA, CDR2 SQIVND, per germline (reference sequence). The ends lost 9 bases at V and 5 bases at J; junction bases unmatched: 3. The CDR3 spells CASGGGNNEQFF. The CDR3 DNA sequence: TGTGCCAGCGGGGGGGGAAACAATGAGCAGTTCTTC.

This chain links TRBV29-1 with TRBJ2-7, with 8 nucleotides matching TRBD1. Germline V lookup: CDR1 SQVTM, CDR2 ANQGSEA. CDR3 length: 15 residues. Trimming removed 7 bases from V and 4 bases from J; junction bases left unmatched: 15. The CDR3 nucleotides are TGCAGCGCCCAGGGGGCGGCCTCTACCCTTTACGAGCAGTACTTC. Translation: CSAQGAASTLYEQYF.